This T cell receptor (beta chain) was sequenced for a study of CD8 T cells in Susac syndrome. Whole-study results and caveats: The authors acknowledged that the study's TCR sequencing and HLA analysis involved relatively few individuals.

TCR beta sequencing was performed on blood CD8+ and CD4+ T cells. The patients serving as multiple sclerosis controls were treatment-naive. They had stable or active relapsing-remitting disease and fulfilled revised McDonald criteria. Trimming left V 1 base short and J 5 bases short, with 7 bases between. The CDR3 is 12 amino acids. Germline values: CDR1 DFQATT, CDR2 SNEGSKA (reference sequence). Roughly 0.45 to 1 ug RNA was reverse transcribed with random hexamers. Amplification of TCR beta CDR3 across 54 Vbeta and 13 Jbeta was performed with immunoSEQ multiplex PCR. Each CDR3 protein is one row after TCRdb ran MiXCR on the immunoSEQ multiplex PCR reads. The profile shows about 200,000 distinct CDR3 sequences, around 95% of them singletons. In the case of this clonotype: Its specificity is not known.

The sample consisted of CD4+ T cells from PBMCs. The chain combines TRBV20-1 with TRBJ2-3; D unresolved. The TCR originated in a human donor with multiple sclerosis. CDR3 loop: CSARALVDTQYF. The DNA of the CDR3 is TGCAGTGCTAGAGCGCTAGTAGATACGCAGTATTTT.